This T cell receptor beta chain was recovered during a study of blood T cell repertoires in COVID-19 (dated by TCRdb to the early 2020s). Looking at the study overall: The collaborator samples originated in the United States, Italy and Spain and spanned the acute and convalescent phases of COVID-19. Deeply sampled blood TCRbeta repertoires from subjects exposed to, actively infected with, or recovered from COVID-19 were included in the dataset. A freely available public database, intended as a resource for researchers studying the immune response to SARS-CoV-2, is where the repertoires were released. Where HLA class I and class II types were available, the types were taken from metadata supplied by the sample provider, not from assay-based typing. The samples were drawn from two sources: the first 160 participants of the ongoing ImmuneRACE study, and 1,200 or so subjects contributed by 6 global collaborators. The material from the prospective study consisted of cDNA or gDNA derived from T cells, B-cell-depleted T cells, or PBMCs. A de-identified subject ID, COVID-19 status, age in years and sex were almost always included in the sample metadata.

The collaborating institutions used their own protocols to collect whole blood in K2EDTA tubes. For TCRbeta analysis, collaborators shipped samples in one of three forms: frozen whole blood, isolated PBMCs, or DNA extracted from either of those sample types. Note on this clone: It lacks a known antigen. Per-base quality was not reported, and no clone a single base away is much larger than it.

TCRbeta CDR3 regions were amplified from genomic DNA using the immunoSEQ Assay, a bias-controlled multiplex PCR. Per the source publication's procedure: Nucleated cell counts per sample were estimated from amplification of reference gene primers within the assay. Sequence reads were collapsed and filtered to measure the absolute abundance of every unique TCRbeta CDR3 rearrangement. For each sample, productive Simpson clonality was calculated as the square root of Simpson's diversity index over productive rearrangements. TCRdb obtained this table from immuneACCESS and retained in-frame rearrangements with V and J assigned. These tables miss some clones; where compared with another copy, unresolved V genes account for less than half of the shortfall, and the remainder is unexplained. The DNA was the basis for D and trimming; V, J and clone size are from that table. In all, the sample holds 85,000 to 130,000 clones, and 70% to 85% of those were seen once. More than 13% of the sample comes from the top ten.

General conclusions and limits of the study: Clinical and demographic metadata were provided uncurated, with the amount varying by source and participant.

The CDR3 goes from the cysteine to the phenylalanine over 14 residues. Only the CDR3 part of the read is kept: 42 bases, read in frame from the first base. CDR1 and CDR2 (SGHRS, YFSETQ) derive from the germline V gene. V and J lose 7 bases and 2 bases, and a span of 12 bases separates them. Material for sequencing was peripheral blood. Here the chain combines TRBV5-1 and TRBJ2-2; the D gene is possibly TRBD1, with 5 bases matching. The origin of this receptor is a woman in her sixties or seventies with acute or convalescent COVID-19. DNA sequence: TGCGCCAGCGGGGCGGCAGTTAACACCGGGGAGCTGTTTTTT. Translated, it reads CASGAAVNTGELFF.